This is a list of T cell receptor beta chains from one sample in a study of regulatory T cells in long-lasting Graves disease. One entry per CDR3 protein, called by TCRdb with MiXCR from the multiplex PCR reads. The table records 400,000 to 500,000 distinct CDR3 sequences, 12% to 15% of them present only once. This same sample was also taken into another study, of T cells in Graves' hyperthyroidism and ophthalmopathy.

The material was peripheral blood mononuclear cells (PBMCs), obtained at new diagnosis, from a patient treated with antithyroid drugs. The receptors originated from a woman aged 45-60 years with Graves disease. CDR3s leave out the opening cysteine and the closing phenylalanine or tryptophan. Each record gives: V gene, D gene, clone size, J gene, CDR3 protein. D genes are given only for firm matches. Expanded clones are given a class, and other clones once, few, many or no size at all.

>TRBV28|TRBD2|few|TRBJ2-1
ASSFRTSGTDGSYNEQF
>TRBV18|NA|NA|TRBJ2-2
ASSRTRANTGELF
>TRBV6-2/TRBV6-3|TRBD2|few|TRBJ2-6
ASSYWGLAVQTGANVLT
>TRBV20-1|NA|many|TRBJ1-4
SARVTDLGEKLF
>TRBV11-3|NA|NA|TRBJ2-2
ASSLKRGISNTGELF
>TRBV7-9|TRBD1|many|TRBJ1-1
ASSSTGDANTEAF
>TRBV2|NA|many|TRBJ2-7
ASSVPTYEQY
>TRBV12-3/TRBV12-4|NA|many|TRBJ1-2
ASSRDGGGGYT
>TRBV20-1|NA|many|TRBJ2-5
SAPDGGETQY
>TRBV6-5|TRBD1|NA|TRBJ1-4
ASSYEWTGGLGTNEKLF
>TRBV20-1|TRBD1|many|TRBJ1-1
SARPRGRGTEAF
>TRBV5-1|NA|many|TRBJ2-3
ASSVTGKLATDTQY
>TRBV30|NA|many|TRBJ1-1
AWSRGVYTEAF
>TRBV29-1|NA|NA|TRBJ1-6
SVGDNSPLH
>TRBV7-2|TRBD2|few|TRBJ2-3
ASSQWSAGGTDTQY
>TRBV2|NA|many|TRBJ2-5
ASSGSQETQY
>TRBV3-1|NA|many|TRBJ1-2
ASSQVPYGYT
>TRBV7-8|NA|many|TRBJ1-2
ASSLIENYGYT
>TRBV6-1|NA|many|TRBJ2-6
ASSEGTPASGANVLT
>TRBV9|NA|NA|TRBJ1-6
ASSAGQSSYNSPLH
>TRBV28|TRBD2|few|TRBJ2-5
ASRATSGSYGQETQY
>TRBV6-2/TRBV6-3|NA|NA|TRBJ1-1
ASSEAYRDTEAF
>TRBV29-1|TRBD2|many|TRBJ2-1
SVGASGRTDEQF
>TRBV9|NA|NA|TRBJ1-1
ASSVRGGDGTEAF
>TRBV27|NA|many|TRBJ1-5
ASSPYSNQPQH
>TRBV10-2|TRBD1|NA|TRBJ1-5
ASRGGFDQPQH